Listed here are 21 T cell receptor beta chains from one sample, sequenced in a study of blood T cell repertoires in COVID-19. The repertoire was sequenced with immunoSEQ multiplex PCR; TCRdb's copy has only in-frame clones and lacks some. The sample holds under 300,000 clones, 70% to 85% seen once. Sample: PBMCs or T cells enriched from blood (not recorded which). These receptors came from a man aged 35 to 55 who had recovered from COVID-19.

V gene TRBV6-2 or TRBV6-3 combines with J gene TRBJ2-7; 10 positions agree with TRBD2. CDR1 and CDR2 from the germline V gene are MNHEY and SVGEGT. This CDR3 is built from 15 residues. With V trimmed by 6 bases and J by 0 bases, 5 bases remained unmatched. The CDR3, as DNA: TGTGCCAGCAGCCCCGGGACTAGCGACTCCTACGAGCAGTACTTC. Translation gives CASSPGTSDSYEQYF.

The chain recombines TRBV3-1 (or the pseudogene TRBV3-2) with TRBJ2-7; tentative D call: TRBD1 (5 bases). The ends were cut back, 1 base at V and 3 bases at J, with 10 bases in the middle. The CDR3 totals 14 residues. From germline, CDR1 is LGHDT and CDR2 YNNKEL (reference sequence). DNA for the CDR3: TGTGCCAGCAGCCAAGGGACATTCCGCTACGAGCAGTACTTC. It specifies CASSQGTFRYEQYF.

This clone was observed a handful of times. This chain links TRBV2 with TRBJ2-7; weak D call: TRBD1 (5 bases). Trimming took off 2 bases at V and 2 bases at J, with 10 bases between the two ends. Germline values: CDR1 SNHLY, CDR2 FYNNEI. CDR3 size: 14 residues. This CDR3 reads CASSEQGQTYEQYF. The CDR3 DNA reads TGTGCCAGCAGTGAACAGGGCCAGACCTACGAGCAGTACTTC.

This clone was counted between two and nine times. The genes are TRBV5-1 and TRBJ1-4; D not resolved. V gave up 7 bases and J gave up 2 bases, with 9 bases separating them. CDR3 size: 13 residues. In germline, CDR1 is SGHRS, CDR2 YFSETQ. The CDR3 nucleotides are TGCGCCAGCCAATACAAGACTAATGAAAAACTGTTTTTT. Translation gives CASQYKTNEKLFF. Full variable domain (rest looked up from reference TRBV5-1 and TRBJ1-4): KAGVTQTPRYLIKTRGQQVTLSCSPISGHRSVSWYQQTPGQGLQFLFEYFSETQRNKGNFPGRFSGRQFSNSRSEMNVSTLELGDSALYLCASQYKTNEKLFFGSGTQLSVL.

This clone was observed a single time. The chain employs TRBV6-6 and TRBJ1-2; D is unresolved. The CDR3 spans 14 residues. V gave up 2 bases and J gave up 1 base, with 8 bases separating them. Germline values: CDR1 MNHNY, CDR2 SVGAGI (reference sequence). The CDR3 DNA is TGTGCCAGCAGTTACGAGTCTAATAACTATGGCTACACCTTC. Translated: CASSYESNNYGYTF.

Notes on this clone: The sample contains more than one DNA sequence encoding this CDR3. J is TRBJ2-5 and V is TRBV5-1, with TRBD2 identical over 7 bases. J lost 5 bases, V lost 4 bases, and 8 bases had no gene match. Per the germline V gene, CDR1 is SGHRS and CDR2 is YFSETQ. The CDR3 has 14 amino acids. Here the CDR3 reads CASSLGLGGETQYF. The CDR3 coding sequence is TGCGCCAGCAGCCTCGGACTAGGCGGGGAGACCCAGTACTTC.

Here the CDR3 DNA reads TGTGCCAGCTCACCTTTCTCAGGGGGCGGCAATCAGCCCCAGCATTTT. The encoded protein is CASSPFSGGGNQPQHF. This rearrangement joins TRBV18 to TRBJ1-5, with 8 bases matching TRBD1. Trimming removed 3 bases from V and 2 bases from J; junction bases left unmatched: 6. The germline CDR1 and CDR2 sequences are KGHSH and LQKENI. The CDR3 loop spans 16 amino acids.

The chain joins TRBV9 to TRBJ1-2; D unresolved. The CDR3 sequence is 15 residues long. Germline values: CDR1 SGDLS, CDR2 YYNGEE. Deletions cut 0 bases from V and 4 bases from J, with 13 bases between. CDR3 sequence: CASSVARGGSYGYTF. The CDR3, as DNA: TGTGCCAGCAGCGTAGCTCGGGGAGGGAGCTATGGCTACACCTTC.

The DNA of the CDR3 is TGTGCCAGCAGTTCCTCCGGGACAGTGAACACTGAAGCTTTCTTT. Protein product: CASSSSGTVNTEAFF. This chain uses TRBV6-5 with TRBJ1-1, with 7 bases that match TRBD1. The CDR3 loop spans 15 amino acids. CDR1 and CDR2 (germline): MNHEY, SVGAGI. After removal of 4 bases from V and 0 bases from J, the junction contained 5 bases not matched to a gene.

The chain combines TRBV2 with TRBJ1-1; 8 bases align to TRBD1. Germline CDR1 reads SNHLY; CDR2 reads FYNNEI. The CDR3 length is 13 residues. The V and J ends lost 6 bases and 7 bases, in that order; junction bases with no gene match: 7. The CDR3 DNA reads as TGTGCCAGCAGAATCATTACAGGGGGTGAAGCTTTCTTT. Its translation is CASRIITGGEAFF.

The chain carries TRBV5-1 and TRBJ2-3; weak D call: TRBD2 (6 bases). The germline V and J ends were trimmed by 9 bases and 0 bases, with 23 bases remaining between them. This CDR3 spans 17 amino acids. From germline, CDR1 is SGHRS and CDR2 YFSETQ. This CDR3 reads CATREKLAGTSTDTQYF. For the CDR3, the DNA is TGCGCCACCCGCGAAAAGCTTGCGGGGACGAGCACAGATACGCAGTATTTT.

This clone has more than one count but fewer than ten. The V and J genes are TRBV3-1 (or the pseudogene TRBV3-2) and TRBJ2-7, with unresolved D. V gave up 8 bases and J gave up 3 bases, with 8 bases separating them. This CDR3 is built from 11 residues. Germline CDR1 and CDR2: LGHDT and YNNKEL (reference sequence). CDR3 region: CASGNYYEQYF. The CDR3 nucleotides read TGTGCCAGCGGCAACTACTACGAGCAGTACTTC.

This clone came up once. This chain uses TRBV7-3 with TRBJ2-1; 12 bases line up with TRBD2. Germline CDR1 SGHTA, CDR2 FQGTGA. The CDR3 consists of 15 residues. The V gene end was trimmed by 5 bases and the J gene end by 4 bases; junction bases not matched to a gene: 3. This CDR3 is CASSGGTSGYNEQFF. Written as DNA, the CDR3 is TGTGCCAGCAGCGGGGGGACTAGCGGGTACAATGAGCAGTTCTTC.

The chain combines TRBV5-1 with TRBJ1-5; no reliable D call. In germline, CDR1 is SGHRS, CDR2 YFSETQ. CDR3 size: 14 residues. Trimming cost V 0 bases and J 4 bases, with 8 bases left between them. CDR3 DNA: TGCGCCAGCAGCTTGGACGGAGGGAATCAGCCCCAGCATTTT. Amino acids: CASSLDGGNQPQHF.

The chain uses TRBV3-1 (or the pseudogene TRBV3-2) and TRBJ1-1, with 7 positions matching TRBD1. This CDR3 is 14 amino acids long. Germline lookup yields CDR1 LGHDT and CDR2 YNNKEL (reference sequence). V lost 1 base to trimming and J lost 4 bases; unmatched junction nucleotides: 3. In DNA, the CDR3 is TGTGCCAGCAGCCAAGGACAGGGTTCCACTGAAGCTTTCTTT. It yields the protein CASSQGQGSTEAFF.

The chain combines TRBV3-1 (or the pseudogene TRBV3-2) with TRBJ2-5; D perhaps matches TRBD2 (7 bases). Trimming shortened V by 0 bases and J by 5 bases, and 16 bases separated the two germline ends. Germline assignment: CDR1 LGHDT and CDR2 YNNKEL (reference sequence). The CDR3 totals 16 residues. The CDR3: CASSQETGGGSETQYF. The DNA for the CDR3 is TGTGCCAGCAGCCAAGAGACGGGGGGCGGTTCCGAGACCCAGTACTTC.

V and J are TRBV5-1 and TRBJ2-1; the match to TRBD2 covers 10 bases. The length of the CDR3 is 15 residues. Per germline, CDR1 SGHRS and CDR2 YFSETQ. V trimming: 2 bases; J trimming: 3 bases; junction bases outside the gene matches: 2. For the CDR3, the DNA is TGCGCCAGCAGCTTCCCTAGCGGGGGCTACAATGAGCAGTTCTTC. Translation: CASSFPSGGYNEQFF.

The chain employs TRBV5-4 and TRBJ2-5; 8 bases are a match to TRBD2. V dropped 4 bases and J dropped 2; count of bases not matched to a gene: 7. Germline loops: CDR1 SGHNT, CDR2 YYREEE (reference sequence). The CDR3 length is 15 residues. The CDR3 nucleotides read TGTGCCAGCAGCCCGGGGGGGAAGGGGCAAGAGACCCAGTACTTC. This encodes CASSPGGKGQETQYF.

The J gene is TRBJ2-2, the V gene TRBV7-6; D is undetermined. This CDR3 has 13 residues. Between the trimmed V and J ends, which lost 5 bases and 2 bases, there was a span of 6 bases. The germline V gene has CDR1 SGHVS and CDR2 FNYEAQ. CDR3 nucleotides: TGTGCCAGCAGCCCCACTAACACCGGGGAGCTGTTTTTT. Protein sequence: CASSPTNTGELFF.

V usage is TRBV5-1 and J usage is TRBJ2-2; D gene uncertain. With 0 bases removed from V and 6 bases from J, the gap between germline ends came to 12 bases. The CDR3 has 15 amino acids. The germline V gene encodes CDR1 SGHRS and CDR2 YFSETQ. The CDR3 region has the DNA TGCGCCAGCAGCTTGGGACAACGGATGGCCGGGGAGCTGTTTTTT. It codes for CASSLGQRMAGELFF. The complete variable domain, with remaining parts taken from reference TRBV5-1 and TRBJ2-2, reads KAGVTQTPRYLIKTRGQQVTLSCSPISGHRSVSWYQQTPGQGLQFLFEYFSETQRNKGNFPGRFSGRQFSNSRSEMNVSTLELGDSALYLCASSLGQRMAGELFFGEGSRLTVL.

This clone was picked up one time. Since a much larger clone is just one base distant, this may be a read error. This sequence joins TRBV5-1 and TRBJ2-2, with 7 bases aligning to TRBD1. The germline gives CDR1 SGHRS, CDR2 YFSETQ. The V and J ends lost 8 bases and 6 bases, in that order; junction bases with no gene match: 10. There are 14 residues in the CDR3. In nucleotides, the CDR3 is TGCGCCAGAAAAGTCGAGGGGGCGGCCGGGGAGCTGTTTTTT. Residues: CARKVEGAAGELFF.